This TCR beta chain originates from a study of blood T cell repertoires in COVID-19. Study information: Spain, Italy and the United States supplied samples that represented acute and convalescent COVID-19.

Profiled with immunoSEQ multiplex PCR; TCRdb holds only in-frame clones, not every one. The repertoire holds roughly 250,000 clones, with about 80% as singletons. The germline gives CDR1 SGHRS, CDR2 YFSETQ. The ends lost 2 bases at V and 6 bases at J; junction bases unmatched: 10. The CDR3 covers 18 residues. This sequence originates from a human donor in a cohort sampled during active COVID-19. This chain links TRBV5-1 with TRBJ2-3, with TRBD2 identical over 15 bases. The source material was peripheral blood. CDR3: CASSFGLAGGPPGDTQYF. In nucleotides, the CDR3 is TGCGCCAGCAGCTTCGGACTAGCGGGAGGGCCTCCCGGGGATACGCAGTATTTT.